These T cell receptor beta chains were read from a single sample in a study of T cells of healthy individuals. MiXCR, applied by TCRdb to the 5' RACE reads, yields one record per CDR3 protein. The sample has about 100,000 distinct CDR3 sequences, around 17% seen once. These TCRs come from a human donor in good health. The CDR3 runs from the conserved cysteine through the conserved F or W. The D gene is left open where the match is weak. Only some rows state a clone size, as once, few, many or a class for expanded clones.

-	TRBV29-1	TRBJ2-3	many	CSVSKGSSYTDTQYF	TGCAGCGTTAGTAAAGGGTCCTCCTACACAGATACGCAGTATTTT
-	TRBV12-3/TRBV12-4	TRBJ1-2	many	CASSLMGGGYTF	TGTGCCAGCAGTTTAATGGGGGGTGGCTACACCTTC
-	TRBV4-2	TRBJ2-1	many	CASSQAKADEQFF	TGTGCCAGCAGCCAAGCCAAGGCGGATGAGCAGTTCTTC
TRBD1	TRBV19	TRBJ2-2	few	CASSIRGQGANTGELFF	TGTGCCAGTAGTATAAGGGGACAGGGCGCGAACACCGGGGAGCTGTTTTTT
-	TRBV5-6	TRBJ1-1	-	CASSWSPLGRDTEAFF	TGTGCCAGCAGCTGGTCCCCTTTGGGGCGCGATACTGAAGCTTTCTTT
TRBD2	TRBV5-1	TRBJ2-7	-	CASSELPLAGGLEQYF	TGCGCCAGCAGCGAACTTCCACTAGCGGGGGGCCTTGAGCAGTACTTC
-	TRBV5-1	TRBJ2-1	few	CASSLSPDGEQFF	TGCGCCAGCAGCTTGTCTCCGGACGGTGAGCAGTTCTTC
-	TRBV6-1	TRBJ1-1	few	CASSGNRVTEAFF	TGTGCCAGCAGTGGGAACAGGGTCACTGAAGCTTTCTTT
-	TRBV12-3/TRBV12-4	TRBJ2-7	few	CASSRRGEYEQYF	TGTGCCAGCAGCCGCCGAGGGGAATACGAGCAGTACTTC
-	TRBV27	TRBJ2-7	-	CASSKVGYEQYF	TGTGCCAGCAGTAAGGTGGGCTACGAGCAGTACTTC
TRBD2	TRBV4-1	TRBJ2-2	few	CASSPPQRGGGELFF	TGCGCCAGCAGCCCGCCTCAGCGGGGCGGGGGGGAGCTGTTTTTT